This entry concerns a single T cell receptor beta chain. The antigen is not known. The sample is drawn from a study of T cell responses to AZD1222 COVID-19 vaccine. General study findings and limits: Recipients of two AZD1222 doses showed rising Spike-specific TCR breadth and depth. Baseline seropositivity characterized only a handful of AZD1222 recipients. Clonal diversity was possibly underestimated; the donors were predominantly white British and more often female.

The CDR3 totals 14 residues. V lost 7 bases and J lost 5; bases outside the gene matches: 7. Per the germline V gene, CDR1 is MNHEY and CDR2 is SVGAGI. The protocol was immunoSEQ multiplex PCR, while the TCRdb copy is restricted to in-frame clones and leaves out a portion. The table records fewer than 200,000 clones, around 89% of them present only once. Sequencing was performed on peripheral blood, taken on day 0 of AZD1222 vaccination. The chain couples TRBV6-5 to TRBJ1-2, with 10 bases that match TRBD1. The sequence derives from an adult in good health. CDR3 coding DNA: TGTGCCAGCAAGCGGACAGGGGGTGGGTATGGCTACACCTTC. Translation: CASKRTGGGYGYTF.